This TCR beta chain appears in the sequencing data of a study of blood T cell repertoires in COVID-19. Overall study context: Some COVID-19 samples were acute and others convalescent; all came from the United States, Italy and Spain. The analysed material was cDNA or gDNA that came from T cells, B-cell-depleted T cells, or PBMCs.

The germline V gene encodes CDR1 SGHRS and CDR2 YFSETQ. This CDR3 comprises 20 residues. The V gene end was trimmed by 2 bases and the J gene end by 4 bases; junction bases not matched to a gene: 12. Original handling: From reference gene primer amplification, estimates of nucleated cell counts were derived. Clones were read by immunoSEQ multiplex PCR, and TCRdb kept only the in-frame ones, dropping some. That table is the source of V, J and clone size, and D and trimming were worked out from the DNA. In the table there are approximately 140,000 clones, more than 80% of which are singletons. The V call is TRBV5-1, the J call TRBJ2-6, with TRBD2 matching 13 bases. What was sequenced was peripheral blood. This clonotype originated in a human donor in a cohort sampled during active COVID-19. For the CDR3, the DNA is TGCGCCAGCAGCTTCGGACTAGCGGGGGAAAGGGTTTCCGGGGCCAACGTCCTGACTTTC. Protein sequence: CASSFGLAGERVSGANVLTF.